This TCR beta chain was retrieved from a study of cytomegalovirus exposure and HLA in healthy donors. Notes on the study in general: CMV serostatus was the only recorded immune exposure for donors. Associated with HLA alleles at 0.05 false discovery rate in a later analysis were over 15,000 TCR beta sequences.

Of note for this clone: The antigen remains unidentified.

Germline values: CDR1 LNHDA, CDR2 SQIVND (reference sequence). The CDR3 sequence is 15 residues long. The V end lost 2 bases, the J end lost 1 base, and 8 bases lay between the germline ends. Donors counted as nominally healthy when sampled, yet unrecorded immune exposures were likely. 13 Jbeta primers and 60 Vbeta primers were used for the PCR. Authors' methods: A later analysis tallied some 84 million unique TCR beta chains, around 10 million of them shared. Assay used: immunoSEQ multiplex PCR; TCRdb lists only in-frame clones, some missing. D and trimming were read from the DNA, whereas the V and J calls and clone size are those reported in that table. Of fewer than 250,000 clones listed, roughly 80% are singletons.

The sequenced material came from PBMCs. This TCR came from a man aged 25-45 years in good health and CMV-seronegative. V gene TRBV19 combines with J gene TRBJ2-2; D unclear. The CDR3 spells CASSIRRQNTGELFF. CDR3 nucleotides: TGTGCCAGTAGTATACGACGACAGAACACCGGGGAGCTGTTTTTT. Supplemented by reference TRBV19 and TRBJ2-2, the full variable domain reads DGGITQSPKYLFRKEGQNVTLSCEQNLNHDAMYWYRQDPGQGLRLIYYSQIVNDFQKGDIAEGYSVSREKKESFPLTVTSAQKNPTAFYLCASSIRRQNTGELFFGEGSRLTVL.